This TCR beta chain originates from a study of blood T cell repertoires in COVID-19. Background on the study: Samples came from the United States, Italy and Spain, spanning acute and convalescent COVID-19. PBMCs, B-cell-depleted T cells, or T cells were the source of the cDNA or gDNA that made up the material.

Looked up from germline, CDR1 is SGHNT and CDR2 is YYREEE (reference sequence). V shed 0 bases and J shed 4 bases, with 7 bases lying between them. The CDR3 sequence is 13 residues long. In the authors' methods: Scientists estimated how many nucleated cells there were by amplifying reference gene primers. Profiling relied on immunoSEQ multiplex PCR, and the TCRdb table lists in-frame clones only, not all of them. The DNA gave D and trimming, while V, J and clone size come from that table. The repertoire holds some 95,000 clones, with around 80% as singletons. The sequence was collected from a middle-aged man who had recovered from COVID-19. This chain joins TRBV5-4 and TRBJ1-2; no clear D gene. Sequencing was performed on peripheral blood. Written as DNA, the CDR3 is TGTGCCAGCAGCTTGGATGGAGGCTATGGCTACACCTTC. Translated, it gives CASSLDGGYGYTF.